A single sample is the source of the 9 T cell receptor beta chains below, sequenced in a study of blood T cell repertoires in COVID-19. Assay: immunoSEQ multiplex PCR; the TCRdb copy retains only in-frame clones and omits some. This sample has some 21,000 clones, with over 75% found just once. The sequenced sample was peripheral blood. These receptors originate from a human donor in a cohort sampled during active COVID-19.

The genes are TRBV29-1 and TRBJ1-2, with D maybe TRBD1 (6 bases). This CDR3 spans 12 amino acids. Trimming took off 7 bases at V and 5 bases at J, with 14 bases between the two ends. The germline V gene has CDR1 SQVTM and CDR2 ANQGSEA. The CDR3 sequence is CSAVGGAYGYTF. DNA for the CDR3: TGCAGCGCCGTCGGGGGGGCGTATGGCTACACCTTC. Filled out from reference TRBV29-1 and TRBJ1-2, the complete variable domain reads SAVISQKPSRDICQRGTSLTIQCQVDSQVTMMFWYRQQPGQSLTLIATANQGSEATYESGFVIDKFPISRPNLTFSTLTVSNMSPEDSSIYLCSAVGGAYGYTFGSGTRLTVV.

This clone occurred once. The chain couples TRBV5-1 to TRBJ2-7; 7 nucleotides line up with TRBD1. V gave up 3 bases and J gave up 0 bases; unmatched junction bases: 0. This CDR3 region has 13 residues. Germline V gene data show CDR1 as SGHRS and CDR2 as YFSETQ. In DNA form, the CDR3 reads TGCGCCAGCAGCTGGGACAGCTCCTACGAGCAGTACTTC. Translating gives CASSWDSSYEQYF.

The chain links TRBV25-1 to TRBJ2-7; 9 nucleotides align to TRBD1. Germline assignment: CDR1 MGHDK and CDR2 SYGVNS. The CDR3 is 14 amino acids. Trimming took 10 bases from V and 0 from J; bases not matched to a gene: 7. As DNA, the CDR3 is TGTGCCACCAATAGGGGACAGGGCTCCTACGAGCAGTACTTC. This sequence encodes CATNRGQGSYEQYF.

The chain carries TRBV5-1 and TRBJ1-4; TRBD1 is a possible D gene (5 bases). The CDR3 has 15 amino acids. V was trimmed by 1 base and J by 1 base, leaving 8 bases between them. CDR1 is SGHRS, CDR2 YFSETQ, per germline. CDR3 in amino acids: CASSLPQGTNEKLFF. The CDR3 nucleotides are TGCGCCAGCAGCTTGCCCCAGGGAACTAATGAAAAACTGTTTTTT.

The chain recombines TRBV5-4 with TRBJ1-1, with D possibly TRBD1 on 5 matching bases. Trimming left V 4 bases short and J 5 bases short, with 15 bases between. The germline CDR1 and CDR2 sequences are SGHNT and YYREEE (reference sequence). The CDR3 loop spans 14 amino acids. The CDR3 loop reads CASSLEMGGTEAFF. CDR3 coding DNA: TGTGCCAGCAGCCTCGAGATGGGGGGGACTGAAGCTTTCTTT. Together with reference TRBV5-4 and TRBJ1-1, the CDR3 gives the full variable domain: ETGVTQSPTHLIKTRGQQVTLRCSSQSGHNTVSWYQQALGQGPQFIFQYYREEENGRGNFPPRFSGLQFPNYSSELNVNALELDDSALYLCASSLEMGGTEAFFGQGTRLTVV.

V gene TRBV6-2 or TRBV6-3 combines with J gene TRBJ2-1; the D gene is possibly TRBD2 (6 bases). The CDR3 spans 15 residues. V lost 0 bases and J lost 3, with 9 bases in between. Germline V gene lookup returns CDR1 MNHEY and CDR2 SVGEGT. The CDR3 bases are TGTGCCAGCAGTTACTCGGGACTTGACTACAATGAGCAGTTCTTC. This translates into CASSYSGLDYNEQFF.

This clone has only one observation. The chain employs TRBV6-5 and TRBJ1-1; 8 bases align to TRBD1. V shed 5 bases, J shed 2 bases, and the junction held 7 bases outside the gene matches. Germline V gene sequence: CDR1 MNHEY, CDR2 SVGAGI. The CDR3 has 15 amino acids. CDR3 DNA sequence: TGTGCCAGCAGTCCCGGACAGGGAATAAACACTGAAGCTTTCTTT. This encodes CASSPGQGINTEAFF.

This clone has just a few counts. V usage is TRBV24-1 and J usage is TRBJ1-5; D ambiguous. The V end lost 4 bases, the J end lost 0 bases, and 3 bases lay between the germline ends. CDR3 length: 13 amino acids. Germline CDR1 reads KGHDR; CDR2 reads SFDVKD. CDR3 region: CATSEASNQPQHF. CDR3 bases: TGTGCCACCAGTGAAGCTAGCAATCAGCCCCAGCATTTT.

The V call is TRBV6-5, the J call TRBJ1-5, with D perhaps matching TRBD1 (5 bases). Trimming left V 6 bases short and J 1 base short, with 10 bases between. The CDR3 sequence is 14 residues long. The V gene's germline CDR1 is MNHEY and CDR2 SVGAGI. The CDR3 protein is CASSGQGSNQPQHF. CDR3 nucleotide sequence: TGTGCCAGCAGCGGCCAGGGAAGCAATCAGCCCCAGCATTTT.